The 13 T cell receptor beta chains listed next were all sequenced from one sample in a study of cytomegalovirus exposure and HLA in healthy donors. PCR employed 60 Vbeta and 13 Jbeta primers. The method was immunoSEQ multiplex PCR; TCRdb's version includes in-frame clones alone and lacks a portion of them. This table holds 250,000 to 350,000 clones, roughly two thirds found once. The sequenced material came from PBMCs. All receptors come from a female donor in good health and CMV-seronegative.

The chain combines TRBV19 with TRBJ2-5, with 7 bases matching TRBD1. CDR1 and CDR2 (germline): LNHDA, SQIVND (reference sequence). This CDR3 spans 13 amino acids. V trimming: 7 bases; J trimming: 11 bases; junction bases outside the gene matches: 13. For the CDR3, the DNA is TGTGCCAGTACTCGGCAGGGGGTCTCTGAGCAGTACTTC. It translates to CASTRQGVSEQYF.

The CDR3 DNA reads TGTGCCAGCAGTTACGTGGCGGGAGGAACCTACAATGAGCAGTTCTTC. This gives the protein CASSYVAGGTYNEQFF. The chain couples TRBV6-5 to TRBJ2-1; 8 bases match TRBD2. This CDR3 is built from 16 residues. The germline gives CDR1 MNHEY, CDR2 SVGAGI. After removal of 2 bases from V and 2 bases from J, the junction contained 5 bases not matched to a gene.

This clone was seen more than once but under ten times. CDR3 DNA: TGTGCCACGGTTCTAGCGGGGTCGACCGGGGAGCTGTTTTTT. Its translation: CATVLAGSTGELFF. The chain employs TRBV28 and TRBJ2-2; 9 bases align to TRBD2. CDR3 length: 14 amino acids. Germline values: CDR1 MDHEN, CDR2 SYDVKM. Germline trimming cut 10 bases from V and 5 bases from J; bases unmatched to any gene: 8.

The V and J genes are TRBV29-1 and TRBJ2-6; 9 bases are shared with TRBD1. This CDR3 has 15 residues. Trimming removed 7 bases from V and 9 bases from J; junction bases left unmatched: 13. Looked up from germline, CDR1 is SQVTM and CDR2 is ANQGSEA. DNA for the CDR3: TGCAGCGCTAGACAGGGGGTAACTCCGGGCAACGTCCTGACTTTC. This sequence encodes CSARQGVTPGNVLTF.

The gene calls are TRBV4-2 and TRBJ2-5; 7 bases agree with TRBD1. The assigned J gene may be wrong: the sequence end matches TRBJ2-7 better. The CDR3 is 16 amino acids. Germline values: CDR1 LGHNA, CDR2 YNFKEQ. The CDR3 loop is CASSQDLWNRGNEQYF. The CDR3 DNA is TGTGCCAGCAGCCAAGATCTATGGAACAGGGGTAACGAGCAGTACTTC.

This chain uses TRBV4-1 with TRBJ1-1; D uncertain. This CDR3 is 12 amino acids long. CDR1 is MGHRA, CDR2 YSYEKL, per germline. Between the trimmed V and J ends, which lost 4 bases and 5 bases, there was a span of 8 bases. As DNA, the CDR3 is TGCGCCAGCAGCCCTAGCCCGACTGAAGCTTTCTTT. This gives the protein CASSPSPTEAFF.

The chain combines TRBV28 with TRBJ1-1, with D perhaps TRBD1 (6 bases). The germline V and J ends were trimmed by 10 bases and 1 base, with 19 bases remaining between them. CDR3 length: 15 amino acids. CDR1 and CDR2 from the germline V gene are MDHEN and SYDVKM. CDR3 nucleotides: TGTGCCACTGTGGGACACGGCATTGGGAACACTGAAGCTTTCTTT. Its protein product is CATVGHGIGNTEAFF. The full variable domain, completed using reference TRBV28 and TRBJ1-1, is DVKVTQSSRYLVKRTGEKVFLECVQDMDHENMFWYRQDPGLGLRLIYFSYDVKMKEKGDIPEGYSVSREKKERFSLILESASTNQTSMYLCATVGHGIGNTEAFFGQGTRLTVV.

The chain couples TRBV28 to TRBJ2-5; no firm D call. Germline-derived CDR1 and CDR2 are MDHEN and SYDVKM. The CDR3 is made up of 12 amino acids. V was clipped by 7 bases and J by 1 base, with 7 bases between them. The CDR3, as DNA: TGTGCCAGCATCTCTAGCCAAGAGACCCAGTACTTC. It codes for CASISSQETQYF.

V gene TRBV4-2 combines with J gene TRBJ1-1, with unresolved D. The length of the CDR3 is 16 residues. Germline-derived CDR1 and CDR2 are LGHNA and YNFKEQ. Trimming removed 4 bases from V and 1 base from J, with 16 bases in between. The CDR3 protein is CASSRSSKTGNTEAFF. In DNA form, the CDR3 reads TGTGCCAGCAGCCGCTCCTCCAAGACGGGGAACACTGAAGCTTTCTTT.

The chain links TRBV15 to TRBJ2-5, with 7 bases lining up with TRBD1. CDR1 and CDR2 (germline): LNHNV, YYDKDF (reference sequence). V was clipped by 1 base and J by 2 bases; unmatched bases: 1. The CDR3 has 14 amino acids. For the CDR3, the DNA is TGTGCCACCAGCAGAGCACAGGGGCAAGAGACCCAGTACTTC. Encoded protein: CATSRAQGQETQYF.

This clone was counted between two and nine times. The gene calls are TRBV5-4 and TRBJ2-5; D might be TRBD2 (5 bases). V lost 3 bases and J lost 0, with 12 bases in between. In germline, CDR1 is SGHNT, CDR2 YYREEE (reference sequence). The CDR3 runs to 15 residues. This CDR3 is CASSSGLPYQETQYF. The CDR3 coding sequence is TGTGCCAGCAGCTCCGGACTCCCGTACCAAGAGACCCAGTACTTC.

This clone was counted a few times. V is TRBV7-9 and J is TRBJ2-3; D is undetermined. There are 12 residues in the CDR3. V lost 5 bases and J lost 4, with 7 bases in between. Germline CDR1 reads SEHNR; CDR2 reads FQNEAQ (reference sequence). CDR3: CASSLTPDTQYF. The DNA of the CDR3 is TGTGCCAGCAGCCTAACGCCAGATACGCAGTATTTT.

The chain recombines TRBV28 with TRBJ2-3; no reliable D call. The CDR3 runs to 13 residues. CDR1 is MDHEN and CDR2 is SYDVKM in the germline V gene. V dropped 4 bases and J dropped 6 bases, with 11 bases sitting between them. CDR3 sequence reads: CASSSPGTDTQYF. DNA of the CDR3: TGTGCCAGCAGTTCGCCCGGTACGGATACGCAGTATTTT.